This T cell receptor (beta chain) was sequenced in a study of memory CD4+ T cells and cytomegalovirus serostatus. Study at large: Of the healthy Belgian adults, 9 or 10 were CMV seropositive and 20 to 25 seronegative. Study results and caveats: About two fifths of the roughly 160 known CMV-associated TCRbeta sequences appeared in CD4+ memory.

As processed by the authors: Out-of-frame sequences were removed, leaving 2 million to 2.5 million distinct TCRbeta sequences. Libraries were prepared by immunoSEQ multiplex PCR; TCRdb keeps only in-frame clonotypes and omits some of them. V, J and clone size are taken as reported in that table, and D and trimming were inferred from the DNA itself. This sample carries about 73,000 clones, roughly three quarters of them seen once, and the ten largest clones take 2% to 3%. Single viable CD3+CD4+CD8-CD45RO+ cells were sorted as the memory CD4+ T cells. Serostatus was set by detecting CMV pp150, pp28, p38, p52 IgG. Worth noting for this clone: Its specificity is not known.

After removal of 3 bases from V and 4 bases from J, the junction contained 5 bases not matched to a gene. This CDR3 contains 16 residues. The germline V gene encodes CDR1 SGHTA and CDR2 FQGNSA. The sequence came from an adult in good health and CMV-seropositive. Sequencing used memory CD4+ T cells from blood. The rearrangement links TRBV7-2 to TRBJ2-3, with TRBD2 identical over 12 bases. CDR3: CASSLTSGGGSDTQYF. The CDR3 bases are TGTGCCAGCAGCTTGACTAGCGGGGGCGGATCAGATACGCAGTATTTT.